This T cell receptor (beta chain) was found in a study of cytomegalovirus exposure and HLA in healthy donors (TCRdb year 2017). With respect to the entire study: According to a later analysis, one platform produced both the 100 to 150 validation repertoires and the roughly 660 repertoires of the first cohort. The study aimed to test whether cataloging public T cell receptors could reveal signatures of past pathogen exposure. Besides the first cohort of more than 650 subjects, a separate validation cohort made up of 90 to 150 different subjects was used. To predict cytomegalovirus infection status, the study combined high-throughput TCR immunosequencing, statistical association of individual TCRs with disease status, and machine learning.

Reading from cysteine to phenylalanine, the CDR3 counts 15 amino acids. Only the CDR3 region is kept as DNA, spanning 45 bases read in frame from base 1. Trimming at the junction amounts to 2 bases on V and 0 bases on J, and the germline ends lie 11 bases apart. The germline V gene specifies SGHVS as CDR1 and FQNEAQ as CDR2. Study-wide findings and limitations: According to the authors, the approach could potentially be generalized to other disease states and immunological phenotypes. Subsequent analysis determined that TCRs grouped into clusters in the first cohort also showed a tendency toward co-occurrence across the 90 to 150 validation repertoires, and 85% to 95% of cluster scores exceeded 0. The classifier was reported to diagnose cytomegalovirus status with high specificity and sensitivity in both the original and validation cohorts. A few of the identified cytomegalovirus-associated TCR beta chains were confirmed in vitro to be specific for cytomegalovirus antigens. Across donors, most TCR sequences were observed very rarely, whereas some public TCRs were present in many individuals. A total of 150 to 200 TCR beta chains were listed by the study as associated with cytomegalovirus. A later analysis had no HLA typing for the validation cohort, so co-occurrence there was scored across all 110 or so repertoires.

Receptor amplification or capture employed the immunoSEQ multiplex PCR assay. Per the source publication's procedure: To diagnose cytomegalovirus status from the catalog of TCR beta chain sequences, a statistical classification framework was built. TCRdb obtained this table from immuneACCESS and retained in-frame rearrangements with V and J assigned. These tables miss some clones; where compared with another copy, unresolved V genes account for less than half of the shortfall, and the remainder is unexplained. V, J and clone size are taken as reported in that table, and D and trimming were inferred from the DNA itself. Across this sample there are approximately 100,000 clones, with under 95% seen only once. The ten top clones hold 1.1% of the sample. Separate from the roughly 650-subject first cohort, the validation cohort of 95 to 150 subjects was the group to which the donors belonged. Note on this clone: Its antigen is unknown. No quality values exist for individual bases; no much larger clone is one base distant.

Source material: PBMCs. The V and J genes are TRBV7-8 and TRBJ2-7; TRBD2 is possibly the D segment (5 matching bases). The clonotype comes from a woman in her twenties or thirties in good health and CMV-seropositive. Here the CDR3 is given as CASSLNGGTSYEQYF. The nucleotide sequence is given as TGTGCCAGCAGCTTAAATGGAGGAACCTCCTACGAGCAGTACTTC. The CDR3 plus the reference TRBV7-8 and TRBJ2-7 genes for the other parts give the full variable domain: GAGVSQSPRYKVAKRGQDVALRCDPISGHVSLFWYQQALGQGPEFLTYFQNEAQLDKSGLPSDRFFAERPEGSVSTLKIQRTQQEDSAVYLCASSLNGGTSYEQYFGPGTRLTVT.